The 21 T cell receptor beta chains presented below share a single source sample, sequenced in a study of T cell changes during pregnancy in multiple sclerosis. Libraries were prepared by immunoSEQ multiplex PCR; TCRdb keeps only in-frame clonotypes and omits some of them. Of 35,000 to 45,000 clones listed, 75% to 90% are singletons. The source was peripheral blood, collected in the second trimester of pregnancy. The receptor source for this set is a female donor in good health, enrolled as a control in a pregnancy study.

This clone came up a few times. This chain uses TRBV7-9 with TRBJ1-1; D possibly corresponds to TRBD1 (5 bases). Germline CDR1 SEHNR, CDR2 FQNEAQ (reference sequence). The CDR3 is made up of 14 amino acids. V was pared by 0 bases and J by 3 bases, with 8 bases between. This CDR3 is CASSLAPGDTEAFF. The DNA of the CDR3 is TGTGCCAGCAGCTTAGCGCCGGGGGACACTGAAGCTTTCTTT.

The chain uses TRBV7-2 and TRBJ1-2, with TRBD1 matching over 8 bases. Trimming took 2 bases from V and 4 from J; bases not matched to a gene: 9. Germline lookup yields CDR1 SGHTA and CDR2 FQGNSA. CDR3 length equals 16 residues. The CDR3 DNA reads as TGTGCCAGCAGCTTATGGGACAGGCCGCCAGTCTATGGCTACACCTTC. This gives the protein CASSLWDRPPVYGYTF. The full variable domain, in which reference TRBV7-2 and TRBJ1-2 provide the parts outside the CDR3, is GAGVSQSPSNKVTEKGKDVELRCDPISGHTALYWYRQSLGQGLEFLIYFQGNSAPDKSGLPSDRFSAERTGGSVSTLTIQRTQQEDSAVYLCASSLWDRPPVYGYTFGSGTRLTVV.

The sample holds one count of this clone. The gene calls are TRBV6-1 and TRBJ1-2; D call uncertain. The CDR3 totals 13 residues. CDR1 and CDR2 (germline): MNHNS, SASEGT. Trimming left V 1 base short and J 6 bases short, with 9 bases between. The CDR3, as DNA: TGTGCCAGCAGTGAAGTCACGGTCAATGGCTACACCTTC. It codes for CASSEVTVNGYTF.

This clone was seen a single time. V usage is TRBV7-8 and J usage is TRBJ1-6, with TRBD1 as a possible D gene (5 bases). The CDR3 is 15 amino acids. The germline CDR1 and CDR2 sequences are SGHVS and FQNEAQ. Trimming cost V 1 base and J 9 bases, with 13 bases left between them. CDR3 amino acids: CASSLDLGGISPLHF. The CDR3 DNA follows: TGTGCCAGCAGCTTAGATCTGGGGGGAATTTCACCCCTCCACTTT.

The V call is TRBV30, the J call TRBJ1-4; TRBD1 matches at 9 bases. J was trimmed by 5 bases and V by 3 bases; bases with no gene match: 10. This CDR3 has 16 amino acids. Germline V gives CDR1 GTSNPN, CDR2 SVGIG (reference sequence). The CDR3 protein is CAWRPAGTGRNEKLFF. In DNA form, the CDR3 reads TGTGCCTGGAGGCCAGCCGGGACAGGGAGGAATGAAAAACTGTTTTTT.

The V gene is TRBV7-9, the J gene TRBJ2-2; D might be TRBD2 (6 bases). Trimming removed 0 bases from V and 4 bases from J, with 6 bases in between. The CDR3 runs to 14 residues. From germline, CDR1 is SEHNR and CDR2 FQNEAQ (reference sequence). The CDR3 DNA sequence: TGTGCCAGCAGCTTAGCGGGGGGCACCGGGGAGCTGTTTTTT. Translated, it gives CASSLAGGTGELFF.

V usage is TRBV27 and J usage is TRBJ1-5, with no clear D. Germline CDR1 MNHEY, CDR2 SMNVEV (reference sequence). The V and J ends lost 6 bases and 2 bases respectively, with 17 bases between them. This CDR3 region has 16 residues. The CDR3 DNA reads as TGTGCCAGCAGACCCAGGCAGGTGTCGGGCAATCAGCCCCAGCATTTT. This sequence encodes CASRPRQVSGNQPQHF.

The J gene is TRBJ2-7, the V gene TRBV5-4; D is perhaps TRBD1 (7 bases). There are 15 residues in the CDR3. CDR1 is SGHNT and CDR2 is YYREEE in the germline V gene (reference sequence). The V end lost 3 bases, the J end lost 3 bases, and 16 bases lay between the germline ends. The CDR3 sequence is CASSSTGTAGYEQYF. CDR3 coding DNA: TGTGCCAGCAGCTCCACCGGGACAGCGGGCTACGAGCAGTACTTC.

The chain joins TRBV7-8 to TRBJ2-2; TRBD1 matches 8 bases. V dropped 4 bases and J dropped 6; count of bases not matched to a gene: 10. CDR1 SGHVS and CDR2 FQNEAQ come from the germline V gene. The CDR3 has 16 amino acids. As DNA, the CDR3 is TGTGCCAGCAGCTCCAGCAGGGACAGGCTGGCCGGGGAGCTGTTTTTT. Its protein is CASSSSRDRLAGELFF. Filled out from reference TRBV7-8 and TRBJ2-2, the complete variable domain reads GAGVSQSPRYKVAKRGQDVALRCDPISGHVSLFWYQQALGQGPEFLTYFQNEAQLDKSGLPSDRFFAERPEGSVSTLKIQRTQQEDSAVYLCASSSSRDRLAGELFFGEGSRLTVL.

V is TRBV5-6 and J is TRBJ2-5, with 11 bases that match TRBD2. The length of the CDR3 is 18 residues. CDR1 and CDR2 from the germline V gene are SGHDT and YYEEEE. V trimming: 6 bases; J trimming: 5 bases; junction bases outside the gene matches: 18. The CDR3 sequence is CASINWGLAGGLKETQYF. As DNA, the CDR3 is TGTGCCAGCATCAACTGGGGGTTAGCGGGGGGGCTTAAGGAGACCCAGTACTTC. Variable domain in full (rest from reference TRBV5-6 and TRBJ2-5): DAGVTQSPTHLIKTRGQQVTLRCSPKSGHDTVSWYQQALGQGPQFIFQYYEEEERQRGNFPDRFSGHQFPNYSSELNVNALLLGDSALYLCASINWGLAGGLKETQYFGPGTRLLVL.

The V gene is TRBV5-1, the J gene TRBJ1-5, with a tentative D call TRBD1 (5 bases). The CDR3 totals 14 residues. CDR1 and CDR2 (germline): SGHRS, YFSETQ. The V and J ends lost 4 bases and 9 bases respectively, with 17 bases between them. This chain's CDR3 is CASSPGQAGGPQHF. Written as DNA, the CDR3 is TGCGCCAGCAGCCCCGGACAAGCCGGGGGGCCCCAGCATTTT.

This chain joins TRBV18 and TRBJ2-7; D is unresolved. The CDR3 totals 12 residues. The germline V gene has CDR1 KGHSH and CDR2 LQKENI. V was pared by 3 bases and J by 2 bases, with 5 bases between. CDR3 coding DNA: TGTGCCAGCTCACCGGCAGCCTACGAGCAGTACTTC. Translated, it gives CASSPAAYEQYF.

The chain is built from TRBV27 and TRBJ1-5, with D uncertain. The CDR3 runs to 12 residues. Germline V lookup: CDR1 MNHEY, CDR2 SMNVEV (reference sequence). Trimming stripped 4 bases from V and 8 bases from J, with 9 bases between. CDR3 in amino acids: CASSSPGEPQHF. DNA of the CDR3: TGTGCCAGCAGTTCCCCCGGGGAGCCCCAGCATTTT.

This chain links TRBV27 with TRBJ1-5; D not resolved. CDR1 and CDR2 (germline): MNHEY, SMNVEV (reference sequence). The CDR3 totals 13 residues. Trimming removed 3 bases from V and 5 bases from J, with 8 bases in between. The CDR3: CASSFQIYQPQHF. For the CDR3, the DNA is TGTGCCAGCAGTTTCCAGATATATCAGCCCCAGCATTTT.

In nucleotides, the CDR3 is TGTGCCAGCACCCAGGGGACAACGGAAAAACTGTTTTTT. It is translated as CASTQGTTEKLFF. The rearrangement links TRBV2 to TRBJ1-4; D might be TRBD1 (6 bases). Germline CDR1 SNHLY, CDR2 FYNNEI. CDR3 length equals 13 residues. V dropped 7 bases and J dropped 8 bases, with 14 bases sitting between them.

The genes are TRBV27 and TRBJ2-7; TRBD1 might be the D (5 bases). The ends were cut back, 3 bases at V and 5 bases at J, with 14 bases in the middle. Germline V lookup: CDR1 MNHEY, CDR2 SMNVEV (reference sequence). The CDR3 contains 14 residues. CDR3 DNA: TGTGCCAGCAGTTTGGGCAGGGTAACCAACGAGCAGTACTTC. Translated, it gives CASSLGRVTNEQYF.

J is TRBJ2-5 and V is TRBV15, with D possibly matching TRBD2 (7 bases). Trimming shortened V by 3 bases and J by 5 bases, and 19 bases separated the two germline ends. Germline V gives CDR1 LNHNV, CDR2 YYDKDF (reference sequence). The CDR3 consists of 16 residues. The CDR3 reads CATSSTRGGLGETQYF. CDR3 coding DNA: TGTGCCACCAGCAGCACACGCGGGGGCCTAGGGGAGACCCAGTACTTC.

A single count supports this clone. The rearrangement uses TRBV19 and TRBJ1-5; D gene uncertain. The CDR3 covers 13 residues. Between the trimmed V and J ends, which lost 5 bases and 6 bases, there was a span of 11 bases. The germline gives CDR1 LNHDA, CDR2 SQIVND (reference sequence). The CDR3 DNA sequence: TGTGCCAGTAGTTTCCTCATGAGTCAGCCCCAGCATTTT. Its protein is CASSFLMSQPQHF.

The V call is TRBV4-1, the J call TRBJ2-2; 8 bases map to TRBD2. The CDR3 runs to 16 residues. The trim removed 0 bases at V and 5 bases at J, leaving 5 bases unmatched. Germline-derived CDR1 and CDR2 are MGHRA and YSYEKL. CDR3 bases: TGCGCCAGCAGCCAAGACCGGGGGGGCAATACCGGGGAGCTGTTTTTT. Translated, it gives CASSQDRGGNTGELFF.

This chain joins TRBV7-2 and TRBJ1-4; tentative D call: TRBD1 (6 bases). Trimming cost V 4 bases and J 0 bases, with 9 bases left between them. Germline values: CDR1 SGHTA, CDR2 FQGNSA. This CDR3 is 15 amino acids long. CDR3: CASSSGTPTNEKLFF. The CDR3 DNA is TGTGCCAGCAGCTCAGGGACACCAACTAATGAAAAACTGTTTTTT.

The chain employs TRBV19 and TRBJ1-2; tentative D call: TRBD1 (6 bases). V was cut by 5 bases and J by 4 bases, with 14 bases left in between. The CDR3 contains 14 residues. Per the germline V gene, CDR1 is LNHDA and CDR2 is SQIVND (reference sequence). This CDR3 reads CASSSPTGAYGYTF. CDR3 DNA sequence: TGTGCCAGTAGTTCCCCGACAGGCGCCTATGGCTACACCTTC.